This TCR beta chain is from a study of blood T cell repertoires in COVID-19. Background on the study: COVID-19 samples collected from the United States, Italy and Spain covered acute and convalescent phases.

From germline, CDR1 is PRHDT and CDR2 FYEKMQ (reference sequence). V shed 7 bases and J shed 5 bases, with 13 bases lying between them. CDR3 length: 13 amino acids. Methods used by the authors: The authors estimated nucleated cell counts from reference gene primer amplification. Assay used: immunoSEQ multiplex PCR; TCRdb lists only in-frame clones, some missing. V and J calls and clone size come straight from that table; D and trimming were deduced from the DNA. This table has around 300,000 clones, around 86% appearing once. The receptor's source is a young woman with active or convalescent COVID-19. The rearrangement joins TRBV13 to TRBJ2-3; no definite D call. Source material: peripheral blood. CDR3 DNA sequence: TGTGCCAGCATGGTTGACCGGAGAGATACGCAGTATTTT. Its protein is CASMVDRRDTQYF.